The rows below give T cell receptor beta chains drawn from one sample of a study of radiotherapy plus CTLA-4 blockade in lung cancer. Clones were sequenced by immunoSEQ multiplex PCR, and TCRdb holds only the in-frame ones, with some missing. The data show 64,000 or so clones, about 72% seen once. Specimen: peripheral blood, collected from a patient treated with radiotherapy plus ipilimumab. These receptors originate from a human donor with non-small cell lung cancer whose response to radiotherapy plus ipilimumab could not be evaluated. CDR3s include the opening cysteine and the closing phenylalanine or tryptophan. The order of the fields is D gene, clone size, J gene, V gene, CDR3 protein, CDR3 DNA. A D gene is named only where the DNA matches it firmly. Clone size appears in some rows only: once, few, many, or a class for an expanded clone.

TRBD2 many TRBJ2-2 TRBV7-3 CASSLALAGGVDTGELFF TGTGCCAGCAGCCTCGCACTAGCGGGAGGGGTCGACACCGGGGAGCTGTTTTTT
- - TRBJ2-7 TRBV2 CAGSLGNYEQYF TGTGCCGGGTCCCTAGGCAATTACGAGCAGTACTTC
- - TRBJ2-3 TRBV4-3 CASSQEVAATDTQYF TGCGCCAGCAGCCAAGAAGTAGCGGCCACAGATACGCAGTATTTT
- - TRBJ2-7 TRBV28 CASSTSRGVYEQYF TGTGCCAGCAGTACCTCCCGCGGGGTCTACGAGCAGTACTTC
TRBD2 - TRBJ2-1 TRBV9 CASSNPSSGTSGNVGYNEQFF TGTGCCAGCAGCAACCCATCCTCCGGGACTAGCGGGAATGTGGGGTACAATGAGCAGTTCTTC
- few TRBJ1-1 TRBV6-6 CATSSWAQNTEAFF TGTGCCACTTCATCTTGGGCTCAGAACACTGAAGCTTTCTTT
- once TRBJ2-3 TRBV14 CASSHRRVISTDTQYF TGTGCCAGCAGCCACCGGCGGGTAATCAGCACAGATACGCAGTATTTT
- - TRBJ2-1 TRBV6-5 CASSYGLLKNEQFF TGTGCCAGCAGTTACGGCTTGTTGAAGAATGAGCAGTTCTTC
- - TRBJ1-2 TRBV27 CASSSGFSYTF TGTGCCAGCAGTTCGGGGTTTAGCTACACCTTC
- - TRBJ2-5 TRBV18 CASSQGNGETQYF TGTGCCAGCTCACAGGGGAATGGGGAGACCCAGTACTTC
TRBD1 - TRBJ2-7 TRBV29-1 CSVEGTGGLYEQYF TGCAGCGTTGAAGGGACAGGGGGCTTATACGAGCAGTACTTC
- once TRBJ2-1 TRBV7-8 CASSLGTVYNEQFF TGTGCCAGCAGCTTAGGGACAGTCTACAATGAGCAGTTCTTC
TRBD1 - TRBJ1-1 TRBV30 CAWSVTGGNTEAFF TGTGCCTGGAGTGTAACAGGGGGGAACACTGAAGCTTTCTTT
TRBD1 - TRBJ2-7 TRBV5-4 CASSRTGGHYEQYF TGTGCCAGCAGCCGGACAGGGGGCCACTACGAGCAGTACTTC
- - TRBJ2-7 TRBV11-3 CASSPSWAASSEQYF TGTGCCAGCAGCCCTTCATGGGCAGCAAGCTCGGAGCAGTACTTC
TRBD1 - TRBJ2-6 TRBV9 CASSVWTGTSGANVLTF TGTGCCAGCAGCGTGTGGACAGGTACGTCTGGGGCCAACGTCCTGACTTTC
TRBD2 - TRBJ2-1 TRBV5-1 CASSLRTNLAGGGDEQFF TGCGCCAGCAGCTTGCGGACAAATTTAGCGGGAGGTGGGGATGAGCAGTTCTTC
- - TRBJ1-6 TRBV6-5 CASRLQGPYNSPLHF TGTGCCAGCAGGTTACAGGGACCTTATAATTCACCCCTCCACTTT